The rows below give T cell receptor beta chains drawn from one sample of a study of T cell responses to AZD1222 COVID-19 vaccine. Here immunoSEQ multiplex PCR was the method, and the copy in TCRdb shows in-frame clones only, minus some. The sample has around 160,000 clones; 93% are singletons. The specimen comprised peripheral blood, sampled on day 0 of AZD1222 vaccination. All receptors derive from an adult in good health. Both conserved end residues are part of each CDR3. Fields, in order: J gene, clone size, V gene, CDR3 length, D gene, CDR3 protein, CDR3 DNA. A D gene is named only where the DNA matches it firmly. The size of a clone is reported for some rows only, either as once, few or many, or as a class for expanded clones.

TRBJ2-4,.,TRBV5-1,16,.,CASSFSGDLAKNIQYF,TGCGCCAGCAGCTTTTCAGGGGATCTAGCCAAAAACATTCAGTACTTC
TRBJ2-1,once,TRBV6-5,14,.,CASSYKDYYNEQFF,TGTGCCAGCAGTTATAAAGATTATTACAATGAGCAGTTCTTC
TRBJ2-2,.,TRBV5-6,15,TRBD1,CASSFPGGNTGELFF,TGTGCCAGCAGCTTTCCAGGGGGCAACACCGGGGAGCTGTTTTTT
TRBJ2-7,.,TRBV6-5,15,TRBD2,CASSFGLAGDLEQYF,TGTGCCAGCAGTTTCGGACTAGCGGGAGATCTCGAGCAGTACTTC
TRBJ1-5,.,TRBV6-1,14,.,CASSEWQGNQPQHF,TGTGCCAGCAGTGAATGGCAGGGCAATCAGCCCCAGCATTTT
TRBJ1-4,.,TRBV14,14,.,CASSQGGFGEKLFF,TGTGCCAGCAGCCAGGGGGGGTTTGGCGAAAAACTGTTTTTT
TRBJ2-5,.,TRBV7-2,14,.,CASSLDPGKETQYF,TGTGCCAGCAGCTTAGATCCGGGAAAAGAGACCCAGTACTTC
TRBJ1-2,.,TRBV14,15,.,CASSPTDGLTMGYTF,TGTGCCAGCAGCCCGACAGACGGACTAACTATGGGCTACACCTTC
TRBJ1-3,.,TRBV6-1,15,TRBD1,CASREGTGGRNTIYF,TGTGCCAGCAGGGAAGGGACAGGGGGTAGAAACACCATATATTTT
TRBJ1-6,once,TRBV7-2,17,.,CASSFEDSPLPNSPLHF,TGTGCCAGCAGCTTCGAGGACAGCCCCCTACCTAATTCACCCCTCCACTTT
TRBJ1-5,.,TRBV5-8,13,TRBD1,CASNTGVNQPQHF,TGTGCCAGCAACACAGGGGTGAATCAGCCCCAGCATTTT
TRBJ1-1,.,TRBV12-3/TRBV12-4,13,TRBD1,CASSLSGGTEAFF,TGTGCCAGCAGTTTATCAGGGGGGACTGAAGCTTTCTTT
TRBJ1-1,once,TRBV3-1/TRBV3-2,13,.,CASSPVGNTEAFF,TGTGCCAGCAGCCCGGTGGGGAACACTGAAGCTTTCTTT
TRBJ1-2,.,TRBV27,14,.,CASSLSQSRYGYTF,TGTGCCAGCAGTTTATCACAGAGTCGCTATGGCTACACCTTC
TRBJ2-7,once,TRBV6-2/TRBV6-3,14,.,CASSYEGTEYEQYF,TGTGCCAGCAGTTACGAAGGGACCGAATACGAGCAGTACTTC
TRBJ2-7,once,TRBV3-1/TRBV3-2,15,TRBD2,CASSLGTSGTYEQYF,TGTGCCAGCAGCCTCGGGACTAGCGGTACCTACGAGCAGTACTTC
TRBJ1-4,.,TRBV6-5,16,.,CASSYSSRAFNEKLFF,TGTGCCAGCAGTTACTCGAGCAGAGCTTTTAATGAAAAACTGTTTTTT
TRBJ2-1,.,TRBV5-8,19,TRBD2,CASSLFQGATSGKRDEQFF,TGTGCCAGCAGCTTGTTCCAGGGGGCAACTAGCGGGAAGAGGGATGAGCAGTTCTTC
TRBJ1-1,.,TRBV19,14,.,CASRPGLRVTEAFF,TGTGCCAGTAGACCGGGACTCCGGGTCACTGAAGCTTTCTTT
TRBJ1-6,.,TRBV9,14,TRBD1,CASSVVDRGSPLHF,TGTGCCAGCAGCGTAGTGGACAGGGGGTCACCCCTCCACTTT
TRBJ1-2,.,TRBV2,16,TRBD1,CASSGGTGTGGSGYTF,TGTGCCAGCAGCGGAGGAACCGGGACAGGGGGCAGTGGCTACACCTTC
TRBJ2-1,.,TRBV11-2,16,TRBD2,CASSLGLAGGENEQFF,TGTGCCAGCAGCTTAGGCCTAGCGGGAGGGGAGAATGAGCAGTTCTTC
TRBJ1-2,.,TRBV5-6,15,.,CASSLVGQASYGYTF,TGTGCCAGCAGCTTGGTTGGGCAGGCCTCCTATGGCTACACCTTC
TRBJ2-7,.,TRBV11-1,14,.,CASSRRRTPYEQYF,TGTGCCAGCAGCCGAAGGCGGACCCCATACGAGCAGTACTTC
TRBJ1-1,.,TRBV3-1/TRBV3-2,15,TRBD1,CASSVQQGSRDEAFF,TGTGCCAGCAGCGTCCAACAGGGGAGTCGCGACGAAGCTTTCTTT
TRBJ1-6,once,TRBV7-9,16,.,CASSSSRGDPNSPLHF,TGTGCCAGCAGCTCCAGCCGTGGGGACCCTAATTCACCCCTCCACTTT
TRBJ1-4,few,TRBV2,15,.,CASSSTLVTNEKLFF,TGTGCCAGCAGTTCGACCTTGGTCACTAATGAAAAACTGTTTTTT
TRBJ2-7,once,TRBV3-1/TRBV3-2,14,.,CASTGGGRGYEQYF,TGTGCCAGCACCGGAGGGGGCAGGGGGTACGAGCAGTACTTC
TRBJ1-1,.,TRBV7-9,16,.,CASSLMQGSVNTEAFF,TGTGCCAGCAGCCTCATGCAGGGTTCAGTGAACACTGAAGCTTTCTTT
TRBJ1-2,.,TRBV2,12,TRBD1,CASSRDSYGYTF,TGTGCCAGCAGCCGGGACAGCTATGGCTACACCTTC
TRBJ1-1,.,TRBV7-2,13,.,CASSQAGITEAFF,TGTGCCAGCAGCCAGGCGGGAATCACTGAAGCTTTCTTT
TRBJ2-1,.,TRBV2,15,TRBD2,CASSGRLAENNEQFF,TGTGCCAGCAGTGGAAGGCTAGCGGAGAACAATGAGCAGTTCTTC
TRBJ2-1,.,TRBV7-2,15,.,CASSLGAVSYNEQFF,TGTGCCAGCAGCTTAGGGGCCGTCTCCTACAATGAGCAGTTCTTC
TRBJ1-2,.,TRBV7-8,17,.,CASSPGWAGPGNYGYTF,TGTGCCAGCAGCCCCGGATGGGCCGGCCCTGGTAACTATGGCTACACCTTC
TRBJ1-2,.,TRBV19,16,TRBD1,CASSALDRAPVYGYTF,TGTGCCAGTAGTGCTTTGGACAGGGCCCCAGTATATGGCTACACCTTC
TRBJ2-5,.,TRBV2,13,.,CASRTEKGETQYF,TGTGCCAGTAGGACAGAAAAGGGAGAGACCCAGTACTTC
TRBJ2-1,once,TRBV21-1,14,.,CASSKGTAYNEQFF,TGTGCCAGCAGCAAAGGGACAGCTTACAATGAGCAGTTCTTC